Listed below are T cell receptor beta chains from one sample, sequenced in a study of blood T cell repertoires in COVID-19. Libraries were prepared by immunoSEQ multiplex PCR; TCRdb keeps only in-frame clonotypes and omits some of them. The sample carries over 70,000 clones, about three quarters recorded once. Sequenced sample: peripheral blood. Receptors originate from a man between 65 and 85 years old with acute or convalescent COVID-19. Each CDR3 is given with its conserved first and last residue. D genes are given only for firm matches. Clone size is shown for a subset of rows, as once, few, many or a class of expanded clone.

V,size,D,J,CDR3,DNA
TRBV5-8,-,TRBD1,TRBJ1-2,CASSLEWGQEFAYGYTF,TGTGCCAGCAGCTTGGAGTGGGGACAGGAATTCGCCTATGGCTACACCTTC
TRBV5-4,-,-,TRBJ1-3,CASSLNRGGNTIYF,TGTGCCAGCAGCTTGAATAGGGGTGGAAACACCATATATTTT
TRBV2,-,-,TRBJ2-5,CASPGLEGTQYF,TGTGCCAGCCCAGGGTTGGAAGGGACCCAGTACTTC
TRBV19,once,-,TRBJ2-1,CASSVIGAKTGEQFF,TGTGCCAGTAGTGTTATTGGAGCGAAGACGGGTGAGCAGTTCTTC
TRBV3-1/TRBV3-2,-,-,TRBJ2-7,CASSLSAYEQYF,TGTGCCAGCAGCCTTAGCGCCTACGAGCAGTACTTC
TRBV10-3,-,-,TRBJ1-5,CAISESESNQPQHF,TGTGCCATCAGTGAGTCGGAGAGCAATCAGCCCCAGCATTTT
TRBV7-2,-,TRBD2,TRBJ2-1,CASSLRSGSEPNEQFF,TGTGCCAGCAGCCTTAGGAGCGGGAGTGAGCCAAATGAGCAGTTCTTC
TRBV3-1/TRBV3-2,-,-,TRBJ1-1,CASSQNSAGAFF,TGTGCCAGCAGCCAAAACTCCGCGGGAGCTTTCTTT
TRBV23-1,once,TRBD1,TRBJ2-5,CASSQIDRDRGMETQYF,TGCGCCAGCAGTCAAATCGACCGGGACAGGGGGATGGAGACCCAGTACTTC
TRBV7-9,-,-,TRBJ2-1,CASSLGWGGQNEQFF,TGTGCCAGCAGCTTAGGATGGGGGGGCCAAAATGAGCAGTTCTTC
TRBV6-5,once,-,TRBJ2-1,CASNRWRSRNEQFF,TGTGCCAGCAACCGGTGGCGGAGTCGCAATGAGCAGTTCTTC
TRBV28,once,-,TRBJ1-6,CASSGGVSPLHF,TGTGCCAGCAGTGGAGGGGTATCACCCCTCCACTTT
TRBV5-1,-,TRBD1,TRBJ1-2,CASSVYRGRDYGYTF,TGCGCCAGCAGCGTGTACAGGGGGCGGGACTATGGCTACACCTTC
TRBV6-5,-,-,TRBJ2-7,CASSFSDSSEQYF,TGTGCCAGCAGCTTCTCGGACTCCTCCGAGCAGTACTTC
TRBV14,-,TRBD1,TRBJ2-2,CASSQDPGQGPNTGELFF,TGTGCCAGCAGCCAAGACCCCGGACAGGGCCCGAACACCGGGGAGCTGTTTTTT
TRBV5-1,-,-,TRBJ2-3,CASSLARASTDTQYF,TGCGCCAGCAGCTTGGCCAGGGCTAGCACAGATACGCAGTATTTT
TRBV21-1,-,-,TRBJ1-1,CASSKADRGPEAFF,TGTGCCAGCAGCAAAGCGGACAGGGGGCCCGAAGCTTTCTTT
TRBV18,-,TRBD2,TRBJ2-7,CASSLAGEQYF,TGTGCCAGCTCACTAGCGGGGGAGCAGTACTTC
TRBV6-4,-,TRBD2,TRBJ2-2,CASRREAPTGELFF,TGTGCCAGCAGGCGGGAGGCCCCCACCGGGGAGCTGTTTTTT
TRBV11-2,-,-,TRBJ1-1,CASSLDVPGTEAFF,TGTGCCAGCAGCTTAGATGTCCCGGGGACTGAAGCTTTCTTT